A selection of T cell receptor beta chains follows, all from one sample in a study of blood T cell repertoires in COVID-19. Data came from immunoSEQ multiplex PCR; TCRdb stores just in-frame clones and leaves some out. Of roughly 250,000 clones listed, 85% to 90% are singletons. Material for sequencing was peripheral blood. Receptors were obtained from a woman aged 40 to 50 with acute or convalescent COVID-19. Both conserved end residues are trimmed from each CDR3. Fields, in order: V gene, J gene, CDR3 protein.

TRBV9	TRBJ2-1	ASSAPNTLAGFYNEQF
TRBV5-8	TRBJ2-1	ASPAPGPDYNEQF
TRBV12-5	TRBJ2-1	ASGRGTGFNEQF
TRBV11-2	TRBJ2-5	ASLLANQETQY
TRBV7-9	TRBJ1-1	ASSSRTGTVAEAF
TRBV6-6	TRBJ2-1	ASSYQRGASYNEQF
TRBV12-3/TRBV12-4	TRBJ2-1	ASKSSTEQF
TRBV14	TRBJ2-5	ASSQDRGFEETQY
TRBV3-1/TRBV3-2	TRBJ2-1	ASSPSYNEQF
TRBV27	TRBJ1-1	ASSWGLSNTEAF
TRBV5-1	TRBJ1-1	ASSPNFRSANTEAF
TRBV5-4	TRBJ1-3	ASSFGGENTIY
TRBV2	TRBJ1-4	ASRGVVGGFGEKLF
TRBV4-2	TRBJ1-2	ASSQAVDRANYGYT
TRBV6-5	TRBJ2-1	ASRGTSGWEQF
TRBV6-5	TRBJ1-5	ASRSDSHQPQH
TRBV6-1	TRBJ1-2	ASSDGGYGYT
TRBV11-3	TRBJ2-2	ASSLEDRGRGTGELF
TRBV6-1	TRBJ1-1	ASSDPDHVQPYTEAF
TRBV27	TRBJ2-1	ASSFAAYNEQF
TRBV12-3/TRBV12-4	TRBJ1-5	ASSPGGNQPQH
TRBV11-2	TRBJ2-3	ASSLNSGGNTDTQY
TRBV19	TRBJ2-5	ASSRAGQETQY
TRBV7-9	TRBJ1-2	ASSLGGNYGYT
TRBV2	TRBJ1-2	ASSEIGRDPTGYT